This TCR beta chain was sequenced during a study of blood T cell repertoires in COVID-19. Whole-study context: T cells, B-cell-depleted T cells, or PBMCs supplied cDNA or gDNA.

The CDR3 loop spans 12 amino acids. Trimming removed 4 bases at V and 5 bases at J, with 8 bases between. CDR1 and CDR2 from the germline V gene are SGHRS and YFSETQ. TCRdb's table, derived via immunoSEQ multiplex PCR, lists solely in-frame clones and lacks some. The sample contains some 330,000 clones, about 90% of which appear only once. This receptor was obtained from a woman aged 25 to 39 with COVID-19, enrolled during active disease. Sample: peripheral blood. This chain connects TRBV5-1 to TRBJ2-3; perhaps TRBD1 as D (5 bases). This CDR3 reads CASSPQGDTQYF. CDR3 DNA sequence: TGCGCCAGCAGCCCGCAGGGAGATACGCAGTATTTT.